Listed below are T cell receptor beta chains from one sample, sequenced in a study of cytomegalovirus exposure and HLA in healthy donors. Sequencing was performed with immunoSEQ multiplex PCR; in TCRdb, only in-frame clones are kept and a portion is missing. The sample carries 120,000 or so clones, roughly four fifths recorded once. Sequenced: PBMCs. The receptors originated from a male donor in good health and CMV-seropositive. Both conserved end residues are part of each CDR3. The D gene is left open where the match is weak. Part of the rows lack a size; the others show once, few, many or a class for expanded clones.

CASSHRGPHTEAFF,TGTGCCAGCAGTCACAGGGGGCCCCACACTGAAGCTTTCTTT,TRBJ1-1,TRBD1,TRBV6-5,once
CSSQGAAYEQYF,TGTTCCAGCCAAGGAGCGGCCTACGAGCAGTACTTC,TRBJ2-7,.,TRBV2,.
CAWSIGVSYGYTF,TGTGCCTGGAGTATAGGAGTTAGCTATGGCTACACCTTC,TRBJ1-2,.,TRBV30,.
CATRPAGEWHEQYF,TGTGCAACCCGCCCAGCGGGAGAGTGGCACGAGCAGTACTTC,TRBJ2-7,TRBD2,TRBV6-5,.
CASSPGAGGYEQYF,TGTGCCAGCAGCCCAGGGGCAGGGGGGTACGAGCAGTACTTC,TRBJ2-7,.,TRBV7-9,.
CAWSVLGTEETQYF,TGTGCCTGGAGTGTACTAGGGACAGAAGAGACCCAGTACTTC,TRBJ2-5,TRBD1,TRBV30,.
CASSLRGADNEQFF,TGCGCCAGCAGCTTGCGGGGGGCGGACAATGAGCAGTTCTTC,TRBJ2-1,.,TRBV5-1,.
CASSETPNYEQYF,TGTGCCAGCAGTGAGACACCCAACTACGAGCAGTACTTC,TRBJ2-7,.,TRBV6-4,.
CASSSSSGRINEQFF,TGTGCCAGCAGCTCTTCTAGCGGGAGAATAAATGAGCAGTTCTTC,TRBJ2-1,TRBD2,TRBV13,.
CAWRGTGLNYGYTF,TGTGCCTGGAGGGGGACAGGTCTTAACTATGGCTACACCTTC,TRBJ1-2,TRBD1,TRBV30,.
CASRTTGDTEAFF,TGCGCCAGCAGGACGACAGGGGACACTGAAGCTTTCTTT,TRBJ1-1,TRBD1,TRBV4-3,.
CASSLRTSEETQYF,TGTGCCAGCAGCTTGCGGACTAGCGAGGAGACCCAGTACTTC,TRBJ2-5,TRBD2,TRBV7-9,once
CATSRAGGAYEQYF,TGTGCCACCAGCAGAGCAGGGGGTGCCTACGAGCAGTACTTC,TRBJ2-7,TRBD1,TRBV15,.
CASNSGDVYEQYF,TGTGCCAGTAACTCGGGGGATGTCTACGAGCAGTACTTC,TRBJ2-7,.,TRBV28,.
CASSPGLAFTGGELFF,TGTGCCAGCAGCCCCGGACTAGCATTTACAGGCGGGGAGCTGTTTTTT,TRBJ2-2,TRBD2,TRBV7-3,few
CSSSLPRQQGITGELFF,TGTTCCAGCAGCTTACCAAGACAACAGGGAATCACCGGGGAGCTGTTTTTT,TRBJ2-2,.,TRBV7-9,.
CAGDRGTTEAFF,TGTGCCGGGGACAGGGGAACGACTGAAGCTTTCTTT,TRBJ1-1,TRBD1,TRBV30,.
CASSIDRSGANVLTF,TGTGCCAGTAGTATAGACAGGTCTGGGGCCAACGTCCTGACTTTC,TRBJ2-6,.,TRBV19,.
CASSQDPGQAFQETQYF,TGTGCCAGCAGCCAAGATCCCGGACAGGCCTTCCAAGAGACCCAGTACTTC,TRBJ2-5,TRBD1,TRBV4-2,.
CATSSPTSGLYNEQFF,TGTGCCACCAGCTCCCCGACTAGCGGGCTCTACAATGAGCAGTTCTTC,TRBJ2-1,TRBD2,TRBV15,few
CSSTPGLAVPSSYEQYF,TGTTCCAGCACCCCGGGACTAGCGGTGCCGAGCTCCTACGAGCAGTACTTC,TRBJ2-7,TRBD2,TRBV7-9,.
CASSRSAGGVDEQFF,TGTGCCAGCAGCCGCTCAGCGGGAGGAGTCGATGAGCAGTTCTTC,TRBJ2-1,TRBD2,TRBV7-3,.
CASSTDLRRGLYNYEQYF,TGTGCCAGTAGTACCGACCTCCGGCGGGGCCTTTATAACTACGAGCAGTACTTC,TRBJ2-7,.,TRBV19,.
CASTPQGATGDGGTDTQYF,TGTGCCAGCACACCCCAGGGGGCAACGGGAGATGGCGGCACAGATACGCAGTATTTT,TRBJ2-3,TRBD1,TRBV18,.